These 26 T cell receptor beta chains share one sample of origin, sequenced in a study of cytomegalovirus exposure and HLA in healthy donors (dated by TCRdb to about 2017). The library was made by the immunoSEQ multiplex PCR assay. A mixture of 60 forward primers for TCR Vbeta segments and 13 reverse primers for TCR Jbeta segments was used in the multiplex PCR. TCRdb stores this immuneACCESS table with in-frame sequences only. Part of the clones is absent; in the studies checked, under half of the shortfall reflects unresolved V genes, and no reason is known for the rest. The sample yields approximately 74,000 clones; about 79% were counted once. The ten largest make up under 9% of the sample. Specimen: PBMCs. The receptors shown here come from a man in his fifties or sixties in good health and CMV-seropositive.

The sample holds a few counts of this clone. The V gene is TRBV2, the J gene TRBJ1-5, with 7 nucleotides matching TRBD1. There are 14 residues in the CDR3. Germline lookup yields CDR1 SNHLY and CDR2 FYNNEI. V gave up 5 bases and J gave up 8 bases; unmatched junction bases: 9. CDR3 nucleotides: TGTGCCAGCAGTCCGACAGGGCGCCATGAGCCCCAGCATTTT. Residues: CASSPTGRHEPQHF.

This clone occurred a few times. J is TRBJ2-3 and V is TRBV19; possibly TRBD2 for D (7 bases). Trimming left V 6 bases short and J 5 bases short, with 9 bases between. Germline-derived CDR1 and CDR2 are LNHDA and SQIVND (reference sequence). This CDR3 contains 12 residues. The CDR3 here is CASRGGGDTQYF. Here the CDR3 DNA reads TGTGCCAGTAGAGGGGGGGGAGATACGCAGTATTTT.

The chain employs TRBV6-6 and TRBJ1-2; D gene unclear. This CDR3 has 12 residues. V gave up 6 bases and J gave up 4 bases, with 9 bases separating them. Per the germline V gene, CDR1 is MNHNY and CDR2 is SVGAGI (reference sequence). The CDR3 nucleotides read TGTGCCAGCAGAACAGAAAGCTATGGCTACACCTTC. It codes for CASRTESYGYTF.

V and J are TRBV6-5 and TRBJ1-1; D unresolved. Germline V gene lookup returns CDR1 MNHEY and CDR2 SVGAGI. The length of the CDR3 is 15 residues. The V and J ends lost 0 bases and 0 bases respectively, with 8 bases between them. CDR3 DNA: TGTGCCAGCAGTTACTCGGCCAGGTTGAACACTGAAGCTTTCTTT. It encodes CASSYSARLNTEAFF.

The V and J genes are TRBV5-6 and TRBJ1-3; TRBD1 is a possible D gene (6 bases). This CDR3 comprises 15 residues. Germline V gene lookup returns CDR1 SGHDT and CDR2 YYEEEE. V lost 5 bases and J lost 0, with 12 bases in between. The CDR3 coding sequence is TGTGCCAGCAGTGTAACAGGGAACTCTGGAAACACCATATATTTT. It specifies CASSVTGNSGNTIYF.

This clone appeared once. The chain uses TRBV5-1 and TRBJ2-7, with TRBD1 as a possible D gene (6 bases). Between the trimmed V and J ends, which lost 4 bases and 7 bases, there was a span of 21 bases. In germline, CDR1 is SGHRS, CDR2 YFSETQ. CDR3 size: 15 residues. CDR3 in DNA: TGCGCCAGCAGCCTCACAGGACAGAAGCCTTGGGAGCAGTACTTC. Translated, it gives CASSLTGQKPWEQYF.

The chain combines TRBV15 with TRBJ2-7; 7 bases fit TRBD1. Germline CDR1 and CDR2: LNHNV and YYDKDF (reference sequence). The CDR3 sequence is 12 residues long. The V segment lost 8 bases and the J segment 0 bases; nucleotides outside the gene matches: 1. The CDR3 nucleotides are TGTGCCACCCGGGACAGCTCCTACGAGCAGTACTTC. This codes for CATRDSSYEQYF.

The V and J genes are TRBV9 and TRBJ2-7; 9 bases agree with TRBD2. The germline V gene encodes CDR1 SGDLS and CDR2 YYNGEE. V lost 4 bases, J lost 6 bases, and 14 bases stayed unmatched. CDR3 size: 16 residues. The CDR3 sequence: CASSTKPGLAFPEQYF. The CDR3, as DNA: TGTGCCAGCAGCACGAAACCGGGACTAGCCTTCCCCGAGCAGTACTTC.

In this sample, this clone turned up once. The V and J genes are TRBV15 and TRBJ1-4, with D perhaps TRBD1 (5 bases). This CDR3 comprises 16 residues. The germline V gene has CDR1 LNHNV and CDR2 YYDKDF (reference sequence). The V end was cut by 3 bases, the J end by 4 bases, with 15 bases between. The CDR3 DNA sequence: TGTGCCACCAGCAGCCTTCTCCAGGGTTTTAATGAAAAACTGTTTTTT. Amino acids: CATSSLLQGFNEKLFF.

The V and J genes are TRBV19 and TRBJ1-5; tentative D call: TRBD1 (6 bases). Trimming stripped 10 bases from V and 3 bases from J, with 25 bases between. CDR3 size: 17 residues. Looked up from germline, CDR1 is LNHDA and CDR2 is SQIVND (reference sequence). CDR3 DNA sequence: TGTGCCAACGCACGGGGAACAGGGTATAAGGACAATCAGCCCCAGCATTTT. It is translated as CANARGTGYKDNQPQHF.

V gene TRBV5-1 combines with J gene TRBJ2-7; D is unresolved. CDR1 and CDR2 (germline): SGHRS, YFSETQ. The germline V and J ends were trimmed by 4 bases and 7 bases, with 9 bases remaining between them. The CDR3 loop spans 11 amino acids. CDR3 sequence (DNA): TGCGCCAGCAGCCTAGAGACGGAGCAGTACTTC. Its translation: CASSLETEQYF.

The gene calls are TRBV6-1 and TRBJ1-2; 9 nucleotides match TRBD1. V lost 1 base, J lost 7 bases, and 7 bases stayed unmatched. Germline CDR1 reads MNHNS; CDR2 reads SASEGT. CDR3 length: 15 amino acids. For the CDR3, the DNA is TGTGCCAGCAGTGAAGTACAGGGGGCGGGAGGTGGCTACACCTTC. Protein sequence: CASSEVQGAGGGYTF.

This clone was observed a few times. The CDR3 spells CASSLRRRLGGEYAGETQYF. The CDR3 DNA sequence: TGTGCCAGCAGCTTACGCAGGAGATTAGGGGGCGAGTATGCGGGAGAGACCCAGTACTTC. The gene calls are TRBV11-3 and TRBJ2-5; TRBD1 agrees at 7 bases. This CDR3 has 20 amino acids. CDR1 and CDR2 from the germline V gene are SGHNT and YENEEA. Losses at the gene ends were 2 bases for V and 4 bases for J; bases not matched to a gene: 22.

The chain couples TRBV10-3 to TRBJ2-5; no firm D call. V was shortened by 3 bases and J by 5 bases, with 16 bases between the two germline ends. Germline V gives CDR1 ENHRY, CDR2 SYGVKD. The CDR3 totals 15 residues. CDR3 coding DNA: TGTGCCATCAGTGAAAGTCTAAGTGAGGTGGAGACCCAGTACTTC. It encodes CAISESLSEVETQYF.

In this sample, this clone turned up a few times. The chain couples TRBV6-1 to TRBJ2-7; 8 positions match TRBD2. The CDR3 length is 15 residues. Germline V gene sequence: CDR1 MNHNS, CDR2 SASEGT. The V and J ends lost 4 bases and 6 bases, in that order; junction bases with no gene match: 11. The CDR3 here is CASSAQAGDAIEQYF. CDR3 nucleotides: TGTGCCAGCAGTGCACAAGCGGGGGATGCGATCGAGCAGTACTTC.

The chain combines TRBV4-1 with TRBJ1-1, with 7 bases that match TRBD1. The junction had 4 bases not matched to a gene; V was cut back by 0 bases and J by 6 bases. The germline gives CDR1 MGHRA, CDR2 YSYEKL. The CDR3 is 14 amino acids. CDR3 DNA: TGCGCCAGCAGCCAAGAGACAGGGATATCTGAAGCTTTCTTT. This translates into CASSQETGISEAFF.

This chain joins TRBV4-2 and TRBJ2-2; TRBD2 is a possible D gene (7 bases). This CDR3 has 16 amino acids. V lost 0 bases to trimming and J lost 7 bases, with 15 bases between them. Germline lookup yields CDR1 LGHNA and CDR2 YNFKEQ. DNA for the CDR3: TGTGCCAGCAGCCAAGATAGGGGGACTACCAGCGGGGAGCTGTTTTTT. Translating gives CASSQDRGTTSGELFF.

V is TRBV11-3 and J is TRBJ2-7; 7 positions agree with TRBD2. J was trimmed by 0 bases and V by 4 bases; bases with no gene match: 6. This CDR3 comprises 15 residues. The germline CDR1 and CDR2 sequences are SGHNT and YENEEA. CDR3 sequence: CASSSLSGFSYEQYF. The CDR3 nucleotides are TGTGCCAGCAGCTCCCTTAGCGGGTTCTCCTACGAGCAGTACTTC.

The chain links TRBV6-1 to TRBJ2-7, with D possibly TRBD2 on 6 matching bases. Germline V gives CDR1 MNHNS, CDR2 SASEGT. Trimming stripped 2 bases from V and 12 bases from J, with 20 bases between. The CDR3 has 14 residues. CDR3 bases: TGTGCCAGCAGTGAATTCCCTCCTAGGAGGGGTCTGTACTTC. It yields the protein CASSEFPPRRGLYF.

The genes are TRBV27 and TRBJ2-3, with a weak D call TRBD1 (5 bases). The V and J ends lost 6 bases and 7 bases respectively, with 17 bases between them. In germline, CDR1 is MNHEY, CDR2 SMNVEV (reference sequence). This CDR3 has 14 amino acids. The CDR3: CASSSLVQGNTQYF. The CDR3 nucleotides read TGTGCCAGCAGCTCCCTCGTCCAGGGAAATACGCAGTATTTT.

This clone was seen more than once but under ten times. The chain links TRBV7-6 to TRBJ1-6; no clear D. The CDR3 totals 13 residues. Germline loops: CDR1 SGHVS, CDR2 FNYEAQ. Trimming removed 5 bases from V and 12 bases from J, with 14 bases in between. DNA of the CDR3: TGTGCCAGCAGCCAATCCCGGGGAGGACCCCTCCACTTT. Translating gives CASSQSRGGPLHF.

The V gene is TRBV11-3, the J gene TRBJ2-1; TRBD2 might be the D (6 bases). The length of the CDR3 is 15 residues. CDR1 and CDR2 from the germline V gene are SGHNT and YENEEA. Trimming stripped 5 bases from V and 3 bases from J, with 14 bases between. This CDR3 is CASSRFTEGYNEQFF. The CDR3, as DNA: TGTGCCAGCAGCCGGTTTACGGAGGGCTACAATGAGCAGTTCTTC.

This clone has a single count. The chain employs TRBV7-9 and TRBJ2-2, with 7 bases aligning to TRBD1. CDR1 is SEHNR, CDR2 FQNEAQ, per germline (reference sequence). The CDR3 is 13 residues long. V trimming: 6 bases; J trimming: 6 bases; junction bases outside the gene matches: 4. The CDR3 loop reads CASSRQGSGELFF. Written as DNA, the CDR3 is TGTGCCAGCAGTAGACAGGGATCCGGGGAGCTGTTTTTT.

The count of this clone is one. The genes are TRBV5-1 and TRBJ2-5; perhaps TRBD1 as D (6 bases). The V end lost 4 bases, the J end lost 0 bases, and 10 bases lay between the germline ends. The germline V gene encodes CDR1 SGHRS and CDR2 YFSETQ. CDR3 length: 14 residues. The DNA of the CDR3 is TGCGCCAGCAGCACAGGGATCTACCAAGAGACCCAGTACTTC. Its translation is CASSTGIYQETQYF.

The chain uses TRBV5-1 and TRBJ2-1; 11 bases line up with TRBD2. Germline assignment: CDR1 SGHRS and CDR2 YFSETQ. The CDR3 consists of 19 residues. V shed 1 base and J 12 bases; nucleotides not matched to a gene: 21. The chain's CDR3 is CASSLHHRESSGRLLGQFF. The CDR3 DNA is TGCGCCAGCAGCTTGCACCACAGAGAATCTAGCGGGAGGTTGTTGGGGCAGTTCTTC.

The rearrangement links TRBV2 to TRBJ1-5; D is unresolved. The CDR3 has 15 residues. Trimming left V 2 bases short and J 7 bases short, with 15 bases between. In germline, CDR1 is SNHLY, CDR2 FYNNEI. CDR3 DNA: TGTGCCAGCAGTGAAAGAGGGATCCGTGACCAGCCCCAGCATTTT. Amino acid sequence: CASSERGIRDQPQHF.